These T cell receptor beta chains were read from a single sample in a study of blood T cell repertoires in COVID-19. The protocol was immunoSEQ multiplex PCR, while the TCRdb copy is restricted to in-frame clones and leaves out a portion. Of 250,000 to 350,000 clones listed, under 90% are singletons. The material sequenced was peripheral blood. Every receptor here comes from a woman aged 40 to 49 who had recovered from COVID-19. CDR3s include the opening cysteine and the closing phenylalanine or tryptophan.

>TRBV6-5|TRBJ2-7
CASSYTSTGSSYEQYF
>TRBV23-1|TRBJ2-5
CASSQRPASGQETQYF
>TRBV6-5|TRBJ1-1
CASSYSGRGQNTEAFF
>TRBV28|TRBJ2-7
CASSRGGTGSYF
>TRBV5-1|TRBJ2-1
CASSLPSGRNNEQFF
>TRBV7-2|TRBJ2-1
CASSPRGSGRGEQFF
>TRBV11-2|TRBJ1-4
CASSPPRTGGNEKLFF
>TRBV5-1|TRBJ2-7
CASSREQGYEQYF
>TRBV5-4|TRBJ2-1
CASSPGHGGRAGDEQFF
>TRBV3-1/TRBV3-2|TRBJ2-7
CASSQVATWERSNPYEQYF
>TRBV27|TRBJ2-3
CASSTRDRGDDTQYF
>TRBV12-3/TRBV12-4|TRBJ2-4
CASSRQGAIQYF